This TCR beta chain originates from a study of graft-versus-host responses after intestinal transplantation (dated by TCRdb to the early 2020s). About the full investigation: Multivisceral, liver-intestinal, or isolated intestinal transplants were received by the recipients. Instead of going to the commercial service, samples from three later patients were sequenced in-house on an Illumina MiSeq and processed with MiXCR. Anti-thymocyte globulin induction was given to all recipients, followed by maintenance tacrolimus and steroids for 2 to 3 years. To identify alloreactive clones, pre-transplant mixed lymphocyte reaction products were sequenced and compared with unstimulated pre-transplant donor and recipient T cells. A cohort of about 26 intestinal transplant recipients, including one retransplant, was enrolled, and a few patients lacking pretransplant specimens were excluded. Donor T cell macrochimerism was defined as a peak of at least 4% donor T cells among recipient peripheral blood mononuclear cells. After intestinal transplantation, graft-versus-host and host-versus-graft alloreactive T cell clones were followed in the graft, circulation and bone marrow using bulk TCR-beta CDR3 sequencing.

In the paper's terms, the time point label means: cells obtained before transplantation from donor or recipient. CD3+CD4+ and CD3+CD8+ populations were FACS-sorted from unstimulated pre-transplant donor and recipient cells taken from spleen or lymph nodes. For this clone: The clone's antigen remains unknown. No quality values exist for individual bases; no much larger clone is one base distant.

The receptor library was made with the immunoSEQ multiplex PCR assay. For most patients, genomic DNA was isolated with the Qiagen DNeasy Blood and Tissue Kit and sent frozen to Adaptive Biotechnologies for TCR sequencing. High-throughput TCR-beta CDR3 sequencing of genomic DNA from most patients was performed by Adaptive Biotechnologies. The original pipeline was this. TCR sequencing data for around 19 patients were retrieved from Adaptive's ImmunoSEQ software; a few other patients were processed with MiXCR and VDJtools. To correct CD4 versus CD8 sorting errors, any sequence found in both subsets at a frequency ratio below 5:1 was removed. Because the origin of CDR3 nucleotide sequences shared between donor and recipient could not be assigned, those sequences were removed. To be classed as alloreactive, a clone needed at least 2-fold expansion over unstimulated cells and a minimum CFSE-low frequency of 0.002% (template counts) or 0.001% (read counts). A clone was considered mappable if detected in the sequenced pre-transplant spleen, lymph node, or MLR CFSE-low populations of the donor or recipient. The cumulative frequency of alloreactive clones was calculated as a percentage of all sequences, weighted by copy number. TCRdb took over this immuneACCESS table, retaining in-frame rearrangements with V and J assigned. Such tables are incomplete; in checked studies, under half of the missing clones stem from an unresolved V gene, and the remainder is unexplained. V and J calls plus clone size are reproduced from that table; the DNA served to infer D and trimming. The sample data list roughly 89,000 clones, and 91% of these were observed just once. The ten most abundant clones make up 0.09% to 0.1% of the sample.

CDR1 and CDR2 are read off the germline V gene (reference sequence) as GTSNPN and SVGIG. Reading from cysteine to phenylalanine, the CDR3 counts 14 amino acids. CDR3 DNA only is kept here, 42 bases in frame from base 1. Trimming removed 4 bases from V and 4 bases from J; the gene matches leave 6 bases unexplained. Overall study results and their limits: Patients with donor T cell macrochimerism had high GvH to HvG T cell clonal ratios in their allografts. Early after transplant, peak levels of circulating GvH clones were found to be associated with declines in HvG clones. GvH clones turned up in recipient bone marrow, with some appearing earlier in ileal mucosa or blood, a pattern consistent with an intestinal mucosal origin. Conclusions were limited by the relatively low number and heterogeneity of intestinal transplant patients.

The specimen comprised unstimulated CD4+ T cells sorted from spleen or lymph node cells, sampled before intestinal transplant. This TCR was recovered from a human donor who received an intestinal transplant. The rearranged segments are TRBV30 and TRBJ2-5; 10 nucleotides in the junction match TRBD2. The DNA sequence is given as TGTGCCTGGACCAGCGGGGGGGCCTCAGAGACCCAGTACTTC. This is translated as CAWTSGGASETQYF. Outside the CDR3, residues come from the reference TRBV30 and TRBJ2-5 proteins, so the full variable domain is: SQTIHQWPATLVQPVGSPLSLECTVEGTSNPNLYWYRQAAGRGLQLLFYSVGIGQISSEVPQNLSASRPQDRQFILSSKKLLLSDSGFYLCAWTSGGASETQYFGPGTRLLVL.